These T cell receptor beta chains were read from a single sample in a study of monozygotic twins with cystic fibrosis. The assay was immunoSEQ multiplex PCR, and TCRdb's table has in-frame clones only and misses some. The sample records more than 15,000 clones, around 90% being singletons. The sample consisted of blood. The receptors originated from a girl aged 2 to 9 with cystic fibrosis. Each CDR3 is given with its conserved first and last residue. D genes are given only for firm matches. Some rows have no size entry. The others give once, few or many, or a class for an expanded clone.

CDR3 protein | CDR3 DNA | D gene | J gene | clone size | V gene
CASSETSRDLGEQYF | TGTGCCAGCAGTGAAACAAGCAGGGACCTTGGCGAGCAGTACTTC | . | TRBJ2-7 | . | TRBV2
CASSPGQAGSEQYF | TGCGCCAGCAGCCCGGGACAGGCTGGTAGCGAGCAGTACTTC | TRBD1 | TRBJ2-7 | . | TRBV5-1
CASSLSAGAYKLNSYEQYF | TGCGCCAGCAGCCTCTCAGCGGGGGCCTACAAATTGAACTCCTACGAGCAGTACTTC | TRBD2 | TRBJ2-7 | . | TRBV4-1
CASSIRSGLREDTEAFF | TGTGCCAGTAGTATCCGGTCGGGGCTCAGGGAGGACACTGAAGCTTTCTTT | . | TRBJ1-1 | . | TRBV19
CASSPAGTRASTDTQYF | TGTGCCAGCAGCCCAGCCGGGACTAGGGCCAGCACAGATACGCAGTATTTT | TRBD2 | TRBJ2-3 | . | TRBV9
CASSPQVSYGYTF | TGTGCCAGCAGCCCCCAGGTATCCTATGGCTACACCTTC | . | TRBJ1-2 | . | TRBV4-2
CASISGPGNYGYTF | TGTGCCAGTATCTCGGGTCCGGGCAACTATGGCTACACCTTC | . | TRBJ1-2 | . | TRBV19
CASSPGDFAGNTIYF | TGTGCCAGCAGTCCCGGGGACTTCGCTGGAAACACCATATATTTT | . | TRBJ1-3 | . | TRBV27
CASSEGQGSYNEQFF | TGTGCCAGCAGCGAGGGACAGGGCTCCTACAATGAGCAGTTCTTC | TRBD1 | TRBJ2-1 | . | TRBV5-5
CASSLGPNYGYTF | TGTGCCAGCAGCTTAGGGCCTAACTATGGCTACACCTTC | . | TRBJ1-2 | few | TRBV5-8
CASSERQDYGYTF | TGTGCCAGCAGTGAACGACAGGACTATGGCTACACCTTC | . | TRBJ1-2 | . | TRBV2
CASSRSGRAVGELFF | TGTGCCAGCAGTCGGAGCGGGAGGGCCGTCGGGGAGCTGTTTTTT | TRBD2 | TRBJ2-2 | . | TRBV28
CASSEPLGINYGYTF | TGTGCCAGCAGCGAGCCACTTGGGATTAACTATGGCTACACCTTC | . | TRBJ1-2 | . | TRBV5-4
CASSHPPGRTGTGGYTF | TGTGCCAGCAGCCACCCGCCTGGGAGGACAGGGACCGGTGGCTACACCTTC | TRBD1 | TRBJ1-2 | . | TRBV4-2
CASSEEGVLEAFF | TGTGCCAGCAGTGAAGAGGGGGTCCTAGAAGCTTTCTTT | . | TRBJ1-1 | few | TRBV2
CASSLAAAQASPLHF | TGTGCCAGCAGCTTAGCGGCTGCGCAGGCTTCACCCCTCCACTTT | . | TRBJ1-6 | . | TRBV7-2
CASSMDLPDTQYF | TGTGCCAGTAGTATGGACCTCCCAGATACGCAGTATTTT | . | TRBJ2-3 | . | TRBV19
CASSAEGGPELGYEQYF | TGTGCCAGCAGCGCGGAAGGAGGTCCAGAATTGGGCTACGAGCAGTACTTC | . | TRBJ2-7 | . | TRBV9
CASSLGKAYEQYF | TGTGCCAGCAGCTTAGGAAAGGCCTACGAGCAGTACTTC | . | TRBJ2-7 | . | TRBV11-1
CASSLPGPYGYTF | TGTGCCAGCAGCTTGCCGGGACCTTATGGCTACACCTTC | . | TRBJ1-2 | . | TRBV7-9
CARVRGAGELFF | TGTGCCAGGGTACGGGGGGCCGGGGAGCTGTTTTTT | TRBD2 | TRBJ2-2 | . | TRBV19
CASSLERENEKLFF | TGTGCCAGCAGCTTAGAGAGGGAAAATGAAAAACTGTTTTTT | . | TRBJ1-4 | . | TRBV7-9
CASSAGQFYEQYF | TGTGCCAGCAGCGCGGGACAGTTCTACGAGCAGTACTTC | . | TRBJ2-7 | . | TRBV7-9
CASSQEGVPPVYNEQFF | TGCGCCAGCAGCCAAGAGGGAGTCCCCCCCGTTTACAATGAGCAGTTCTTC | . | TRBJ2-1 | . | TRBV4-1
CASSFEEAFF | TGTGCCAGCAGCTTTGAAGAAGCTTTCTTT | . | TRBJ1-1 | . | TRBV7-9
CASSPLSGRAPGELFF | TGCGCCAGCAGCCCCCTCAGCGGGAGGGCCCCCGGGGAGCTGTTTTTT | TRBD2 | TRBJ2-2 | . | TRBV4-1
CASSDEQFISATNEKLFF | TGTGCCAGCAGTGACGAACAGTTCATAAGTGCAACTAATGAAAAACTGTTTTTT | . | TRBJ1-4 | . | TRBV2
CASSLRTHGEQFF | TGTGCCAGCAGTTTGAGGACCCACGGTGAGCAGTTCTTC | . | TRBJ2-1 | . | TRBV27
CASSQDTSSYEQYF | TGTGCCAGCAGCCAGGACACGAGCTCCTACGAGCAGTACTTC | . | TRBJ2-7 | . | TRBV5-4
CASALGPYEQYF | TGTGCCAGCGCGCTAGGGCCCTACGAGCAGTACTTC | . | TRBJ2-7 | . | TRBV7-9
CAWSRMGGRINYEQYF | TGTGCCTGGAGCAGAATGGGAGGCAGAATCAACTACGAGCAGTACTTC | . | TRBJ2-7 | . | TRBV30
CASSLGGSRYEQYF | TGCGCCAGCAGCTTGGGGGGTAGCCGCTACGAGCAGTACTTC | . | TRBJ2-7 | . | TRBV5-1
CASLAGVGNSPLHF | TGTGCCAGCCTAGCGGGGGTCGGCAATTCACCCCTCCACTTT | . | TRBJ1-6 | . | TRBV2
CASSSTNGQGFEKLFF | TGTGCCAGCAGCTCCACCAACGGACAGGGTTTCGAAAAACTGTTTTTT | TRBD1 | TRBJ1-4 | . | TRBV5-6
CASSSLGEDRPEAFF | TGTGCCAGCAGTTCCCTTGGGGAAGATCGTCCTGAAGCTTTCTTT | . | TRBJ1-1 | . | TRBV28
CASSLAAGPLAKNIQYF | TGTGCCAGCAGCTTGGCTGCAGGCCCGCTAGCCAAAAACATTCAGTACTTC | . | TRBJ2-4 | . | TRBV5-4
CATSTQRISGANVLTF | TGTGCCACCAGCACTCAGCGTATCTCTGGGGCCAACGTCCTGACTTTC | . | TRBJ2-6 | . | TRBV15
CASSPSTDTQYF | TGTGCCAGCTCACCCTCCACAGATACGCAGTATTTT | . | TRBJ2-3 | . | TRBV18
CAWSDLGRNQPQHF | TGTGCCTGGAGTGATTTGGGCCGCAATCAGCCCCAGCATTTT | . | TRBJ1-5 | once | TRBV30
CASSFGTLNTEAFF | TGTGCCAGCAGCTTCGGGACCCTTAACACTGAAGCTTTCTTT | . | TRBJ1-1 | . | TRBV13
CASSSRDLSLSGANVLTF | TGTGCCAGCAGTTCTAGGGACCTCTCCCTTTCTGGGGCCAACGTCCTGACTTTC | . | TRBJ2-6 | . | TRBV28
CASQTSGSTNEQYF | TGTGCCAGTCAGACTAGCGGGAGTACCAACGAGCAGTACTTC | TRBD2 | TRBJ2-7 | . | TRBV2
CASSIGYPPYEQYF | TGTGCTAGTAGCATAGGGTACCCCCCCTACGAGCAGTACTTC | . | TRBJ2-7 | . | TRBV19
CATSNLTSGGKETQYF | TGTGCCACCAGCAACCTAACTAGCGGGGGGAAAGAGACCCAGTACTTC | TRBD2 | TRBJ2-5 | . | TRBV15